This T cell receptor (beta chain) was recorded in a study of Ad26.COV2.S vaccination and SARS-CoV-2 variants. Treatment denoted: about 20 received Ad26.COV2.S at low or high dose, single or two shots; 5 received placebo; per-sample allocation not given. Day 63 following the first vaccine or placebo injection was when the samples were taken. Repertoires were generated with immunoSEQ multiplex PCR, while TCRdb's copy carries only in-frame clones and drops some. Among 350,000 to 500,000 clones listed, over 75% were seen once. This CDR3 has 14 residues. CDR1 and CDR2 (germline): MNHEY, SVGEGT. Trimming left V 6 bases short and J 3 bases short, with 9 bases between.

The TCR comes from a person aged 18 to 65 who received the Ad26.COV2.S COVID-19 vaccine or a placebo. Source: peripheral blood, taken in a trial of Ad26.COV2.S vaccine versus placebo. V gene TRBV6-2 or TRBV6-3 combines with J gene TRBJ1-6, with D possibly TRBD1 on 5 matching bases. The CDR3 is CASSQGSYNSPLHF. As DNA, the CDR3 is TGTGCCAGCAGCCAGGGAAGCTATAATTCACCCCTCCACTTT.